One TCR beta chain is described in this entry. The data are from a study of blood T cell repertoires in COVID-19. Study summary: The origin of the acute and convalescent COVID-19 samples was the United States, Italy and Spain. Sources were T cells, B-cell-depleted T cells, or PBMCs; the material itself was cDNA or gDNA.

Trimming removed 4 bases from V and 1 base from J, with 11 bases in between. The CDR3 covers 14 residues. Germline V gives CDR1 SGHNT, CDR2 YYREEE (reference sequence). Original analysis: The authors estimated nucleated cell counts from reference gene primer amplification. Only in-frame clones appear in the TCRdb table, and some are missing; sequencing was by immunoSEQ multiplex PCR. For V, J and clone size, that table is used; D and trimming come from the DNA. The sample holds about 160,000 clones, roughly 84% seen once. The source is a man in his sixties or seventies with acute or convalescent COVID-19. Sequenced material: peripheral blood. The J gene is TRBJ1-1, the V gene TRBV5-4; weak D call: TRBD1 (6 bases). The CDR3 nucleotides read TGTGCCAGCAGCATTACGACAGGGAACACTGAAGCTTTCTTT. Translation: CASSITTGNTEAFF.